This TCR beta chain was identified during a study of OX40 agonist ivuxolimab in advanced cancers. Study background: Partial response was recorded in three patients: one hepatocellular carcinoma and two cutaneous melanoma cases.

Measured with immunoSEQ multiplex PCR; TCRdb has only the in-frame clones, and not every one. The sample lists roughly 70,000 clones; roughly 80% were seen once. Note on this clone: The antigen is not known.

The study sampled blood at baseline, cycle 4 day 1, and cycle 7 day 1. General study results and limits: The authors did not determine the antigen specificity of the expanded peripheral T cells.

The material was CD4+ or CD8+ T cells sorted from blood, obtained in a trial of the OX40 agonist ivuxolimab. The origin of this receptor is an adult with an advanced solid tumor such as melanoma, head and neck, liver or kidney cancer.

DNA of the CDR3: TGTGCCAGCAGATACAGGGACTCGTACTTC. Its translation: CASRYRDSYF. This sequence joins TRBV2 and TRBJ2-5, with D perhaps matching TRBD1 or TRBD2 (6 bases each). Germline values: CDR1 SNHLY, CDR2 FYNNEI. The CDR3 is 10 residues long. V gave up 6 bases and J gave up 13 bases, with 12 bases separating them.